Reported below is one TCR beta chain. This sample was included in a study of blood T cell repertoires in COVID-19. Study in general: There were acute and convalescent COVID-19 samples, and they came from the United States, Italy and Spain.

Participants had their cohort set by participant-reported clinical history. Libraries were prepared by immunoSEQ multiplex PCR; TCRdb keeps only in-frame clonotypes and omits some of them. The data show 180,000 or so clones, about 85% seen once. Sample: PBMCs or T cells enriched from blood (not recorded which). The clonotype originates from a middle-aged man who had recovered from COVID-19.

CDR3 sequence reads: CASRGTGGAGYGYTF. CDR3 nucleotides: TGTGCCAGCAGAGGTACAGGGGGCGCTGGCTATGGCTACACCTTC. The chain uses TRBV6-6 and TRBJ1-2, with TRBD1 identical over 9 bases. The CDR3 contains 15 residues. Germline values: CDR1 MNHNY, CDR2 SVGAGI (reference sequence). The ends lost 6 bases at V and 4 bases at J; junction bases unmatched: 9.